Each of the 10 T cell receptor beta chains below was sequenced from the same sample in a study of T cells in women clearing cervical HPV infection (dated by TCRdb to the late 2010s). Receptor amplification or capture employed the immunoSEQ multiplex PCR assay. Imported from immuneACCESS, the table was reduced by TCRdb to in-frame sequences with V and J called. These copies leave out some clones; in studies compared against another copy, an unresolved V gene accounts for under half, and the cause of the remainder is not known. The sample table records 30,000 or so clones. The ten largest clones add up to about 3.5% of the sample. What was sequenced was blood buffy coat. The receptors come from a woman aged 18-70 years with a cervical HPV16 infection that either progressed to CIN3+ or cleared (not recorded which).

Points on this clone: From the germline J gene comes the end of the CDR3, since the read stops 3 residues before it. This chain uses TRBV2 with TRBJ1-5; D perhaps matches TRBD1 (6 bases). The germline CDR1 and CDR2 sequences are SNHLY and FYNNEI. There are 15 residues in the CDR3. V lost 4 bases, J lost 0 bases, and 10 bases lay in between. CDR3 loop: CASSVNRASNQPQHF. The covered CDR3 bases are TGTGCCAGCAGTGTAAACAGGGCTAGCAATCAGCCC.

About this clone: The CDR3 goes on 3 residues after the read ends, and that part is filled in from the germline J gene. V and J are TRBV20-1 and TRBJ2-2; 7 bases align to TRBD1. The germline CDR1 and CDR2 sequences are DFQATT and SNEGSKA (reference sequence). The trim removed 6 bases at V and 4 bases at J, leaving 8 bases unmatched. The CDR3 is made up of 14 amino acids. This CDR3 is CSAPPQGSTGELFF. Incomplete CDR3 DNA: TGCAGTGCCCCCCCACAGGGGAGCACCGGGGAG.

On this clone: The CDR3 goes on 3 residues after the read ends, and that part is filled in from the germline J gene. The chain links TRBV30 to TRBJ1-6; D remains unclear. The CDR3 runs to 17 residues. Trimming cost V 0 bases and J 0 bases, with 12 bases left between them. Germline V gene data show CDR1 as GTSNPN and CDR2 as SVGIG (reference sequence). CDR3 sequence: CAWSVPPYSSYNSPLHF. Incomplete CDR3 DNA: TGTGCCTGGAGTGTACCCCCTTACAGCTCCTATAATTCACCC.

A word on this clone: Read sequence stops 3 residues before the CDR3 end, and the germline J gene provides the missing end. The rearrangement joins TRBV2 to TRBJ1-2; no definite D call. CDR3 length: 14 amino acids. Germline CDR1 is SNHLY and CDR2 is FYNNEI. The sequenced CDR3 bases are TGTGCCAGCAGTCTAGCGGGAGGCGAGGTTGAC. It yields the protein CASSLAGGEVD. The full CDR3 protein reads CASSLAGGEVDYTF.

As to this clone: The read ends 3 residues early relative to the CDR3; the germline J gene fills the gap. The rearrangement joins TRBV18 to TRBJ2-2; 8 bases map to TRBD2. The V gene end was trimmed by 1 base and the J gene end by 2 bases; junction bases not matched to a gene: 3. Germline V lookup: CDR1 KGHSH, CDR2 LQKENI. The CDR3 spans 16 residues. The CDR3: CASSPLAGGNTGELFF. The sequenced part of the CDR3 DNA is TGTGCCAGCTCACCACTCGCGGGGGGAAACACCGGGGAG.

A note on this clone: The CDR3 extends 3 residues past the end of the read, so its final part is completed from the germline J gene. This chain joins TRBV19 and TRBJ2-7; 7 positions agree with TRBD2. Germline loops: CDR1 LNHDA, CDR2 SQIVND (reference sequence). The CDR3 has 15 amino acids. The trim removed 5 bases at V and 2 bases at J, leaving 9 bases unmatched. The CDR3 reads CASSDFGGDPYEQYF. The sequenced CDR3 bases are TGTGCCAGTAGTGATTTTGGGGGGGACCCCTACGAG.

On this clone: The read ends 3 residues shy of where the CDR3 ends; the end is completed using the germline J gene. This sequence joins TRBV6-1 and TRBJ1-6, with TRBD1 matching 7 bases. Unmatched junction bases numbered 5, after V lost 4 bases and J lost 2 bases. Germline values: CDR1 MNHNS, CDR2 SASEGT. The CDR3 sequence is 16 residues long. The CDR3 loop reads CASSADDRAYNSPLHF. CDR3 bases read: TGTGCCAGCAGTGCTGACGACAGGGCCTATAATTCACCC.

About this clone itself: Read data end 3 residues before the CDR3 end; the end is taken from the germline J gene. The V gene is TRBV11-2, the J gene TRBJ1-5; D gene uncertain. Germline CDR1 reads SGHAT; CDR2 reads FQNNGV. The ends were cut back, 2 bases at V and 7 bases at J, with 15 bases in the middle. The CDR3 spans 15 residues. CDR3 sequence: CASSLNPHSGQPQHF. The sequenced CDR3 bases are TGTGCCAGCAGCTTAAATCCTCACTCGGGGCAGCCC.

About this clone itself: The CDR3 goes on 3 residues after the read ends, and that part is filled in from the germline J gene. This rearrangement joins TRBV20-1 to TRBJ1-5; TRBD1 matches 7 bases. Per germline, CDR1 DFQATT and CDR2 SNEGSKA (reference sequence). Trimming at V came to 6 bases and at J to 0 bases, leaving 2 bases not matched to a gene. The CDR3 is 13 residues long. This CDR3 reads CSAGTDSNQPQHF. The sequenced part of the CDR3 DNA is TGCAGTGCCGGGACAGATAGCAATCAGCCC.

The CDR3 bases that were read are TGTGCCAGCAACCCTAGCGGGATGGGTAGGAATGAG. It translates to CASNPSGMGRNE. The entire CDR3 protein is CASNPSGMGRNEQFF. V gene TRBV7-9 combines with J gene TRBJ2-1; 9 bases match TRBD2. The read falls 3 residues short of the CDR3 end, and the missing part is taken from the germline J gene. This CDR3 is built from 15 residues. Trimming removed 7 bases from V and 7 bases from J; junction bases left unmatched: 11. Germline-derived CDR1 and CDR2 are SEHNR and FQNEAQ (reference sequence).